The clone carrying this T cell receptor beta chain was detected once. Germline loops: CDR1 SGHTA, CDR2 FQGTGA. The CDR3 has 15 amino acids. Trimming cost V 4 bases and J 1 base; bases outside gene matches: 5. These data come from a study of blood T cell repertoires in COVID-19. For the study at large: PBMCs, B-cell-depleted T cells, or T cells provided the cDNA or gDNA that made up the material.

Assay used: immunoSEQ multiplex PCR; TCRdb lists only in-frame clones, some missing. The sample comprises around 200,000 clones, 88% of which are singletons, and roughly 2.8% rests with the top ten. The chain links TRBV7-3 to TRBJ1-1; TRBD1 matches 8 bases. The sequenced sample consisted of PBMCs or T cells enriched from blood (not recorded which). The clonotype originates from a woman aged 25 to 39 who had recovered from COVID-19. CDR3 sequence: CASSWTGTRNTEAFF. The DNA for the CDR3 is TGTGCCAGCAGCTGGACAGGGACCCGGAACACTGAAGCTTTCTTT.